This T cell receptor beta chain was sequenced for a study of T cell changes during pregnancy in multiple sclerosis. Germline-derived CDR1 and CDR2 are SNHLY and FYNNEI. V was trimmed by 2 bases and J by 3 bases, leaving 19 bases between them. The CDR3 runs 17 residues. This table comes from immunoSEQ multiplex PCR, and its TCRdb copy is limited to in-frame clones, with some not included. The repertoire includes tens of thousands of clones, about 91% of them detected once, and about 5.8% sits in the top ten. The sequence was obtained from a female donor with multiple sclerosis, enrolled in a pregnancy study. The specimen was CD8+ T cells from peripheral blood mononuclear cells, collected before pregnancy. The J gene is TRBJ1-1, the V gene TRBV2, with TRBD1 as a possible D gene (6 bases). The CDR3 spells CASSELRDIRRDTEAFF. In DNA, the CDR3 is TGTGCCAGCAGTGAACTACGGGACATTCGACGGGACACTGAAGCTTTCTTT. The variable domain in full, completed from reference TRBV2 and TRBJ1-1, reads EPEVTQTPSHQVTQMGQEVILRCVPISNHLYFYWYRQILGQKVEFLVSFYNNEISEKSEIFDDQFSVERPDGSNFTLKIRSTKLEDSAMYFCASSELRDIRRDTEAFFGQGTRLTVV.